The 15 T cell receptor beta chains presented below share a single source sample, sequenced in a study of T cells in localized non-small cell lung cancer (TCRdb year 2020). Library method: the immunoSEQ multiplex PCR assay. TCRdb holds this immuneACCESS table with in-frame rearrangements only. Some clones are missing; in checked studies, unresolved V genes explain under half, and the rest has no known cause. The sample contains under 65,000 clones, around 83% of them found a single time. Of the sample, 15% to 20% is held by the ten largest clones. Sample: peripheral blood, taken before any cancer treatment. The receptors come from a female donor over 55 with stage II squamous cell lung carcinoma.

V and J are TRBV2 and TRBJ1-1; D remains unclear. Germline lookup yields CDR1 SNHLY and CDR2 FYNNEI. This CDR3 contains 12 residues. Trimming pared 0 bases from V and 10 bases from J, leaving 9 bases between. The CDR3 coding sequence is TGTGCCAGCAGTGAAGCAAGGGTGCGAGCTTTCTTT. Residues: CASSEARVRAFF.

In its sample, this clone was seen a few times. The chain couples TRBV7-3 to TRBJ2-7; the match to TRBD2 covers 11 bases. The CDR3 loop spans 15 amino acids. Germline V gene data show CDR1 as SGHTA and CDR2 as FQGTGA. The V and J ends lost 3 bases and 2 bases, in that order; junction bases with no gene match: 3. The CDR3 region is CASSFLAGGPYEQYF. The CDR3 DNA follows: TGTGCCAGCAGCTTCCTAGCGGGGGGCCCCTACGAGCAGTACTTC.

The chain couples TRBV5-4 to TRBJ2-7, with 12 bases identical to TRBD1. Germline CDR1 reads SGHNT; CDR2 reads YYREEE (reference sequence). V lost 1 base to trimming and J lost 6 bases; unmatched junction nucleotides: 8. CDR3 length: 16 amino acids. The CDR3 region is CASSLPRGQGASEQYF. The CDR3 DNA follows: TGTGCCAGCAGCTTGCCACGGGGACAGGGGGCATCCGAGCAGTACTTC. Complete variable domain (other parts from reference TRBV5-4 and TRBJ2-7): ETGVTQSPTHLIKTRGQQVTLRCSSQSGHNTVSWYQQALGQGPQFIFQYYREEENGRGNFPPRFSGLQFPNYSSELNVNALELDDSALYLCASSLPRGQGASEQYFGPGTRLTVT.

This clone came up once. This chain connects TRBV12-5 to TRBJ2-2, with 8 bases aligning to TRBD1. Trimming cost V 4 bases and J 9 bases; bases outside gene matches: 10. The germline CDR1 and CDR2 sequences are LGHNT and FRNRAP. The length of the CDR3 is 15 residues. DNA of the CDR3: TGTGCTAGTGGTTCCACCCCGACAGGGGTTCGGGAGCTGTTTTTT. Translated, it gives CASGSTPTGVRELFF.

Written as DNA, the CDR3 is TGTGCCAGCAGCGCCCTTCAGGGAGGAACTGAAGCTTTCTTT. Amino acids: CASSALQGGTEAFF. V usage is TRBV7-2 and J usage is TRBJ1-1; weak D call: TRBD1 (5 bases). The CDR3 extends over 14 amino acids. Trimming removed 5 bases at V and 5 bases at J, with 15 bases between. Looked up from germline, CDR1 is SGHTA and CDR2 is FQGNSA.

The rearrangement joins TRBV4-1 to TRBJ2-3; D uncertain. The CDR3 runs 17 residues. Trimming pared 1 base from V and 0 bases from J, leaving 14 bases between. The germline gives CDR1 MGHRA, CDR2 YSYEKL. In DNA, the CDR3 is TGCGCCAGCAGCCAAGTCACGGTAATATCCAGCACAGATACGCAGTATTTT. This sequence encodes CASSQVTVISSTDTQYF.

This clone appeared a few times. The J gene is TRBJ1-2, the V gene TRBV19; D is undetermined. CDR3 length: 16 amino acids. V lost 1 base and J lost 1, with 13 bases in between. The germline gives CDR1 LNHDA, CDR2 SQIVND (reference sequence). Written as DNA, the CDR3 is TGTGCCAGTAGTATAGGCCGAGACCCGGGTAACTATGGCTACACCTTC. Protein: CASSIGRDPGNYGYTF.

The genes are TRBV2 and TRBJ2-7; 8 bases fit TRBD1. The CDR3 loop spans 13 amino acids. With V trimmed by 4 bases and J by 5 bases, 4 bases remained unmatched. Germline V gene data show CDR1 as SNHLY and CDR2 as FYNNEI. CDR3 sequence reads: CASSADRGHEQYF. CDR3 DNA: TGTGCCAGCAGTGCTGACAGGGGCCACGAGCAGTACTTC. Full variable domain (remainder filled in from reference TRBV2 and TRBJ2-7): EPEVTQTPSHQVTQMGQEVILRCVPISNHLYFYWYRQILGQKVEFLVSFYNNEISEKSEIFDDQFSVERPDGSNFTLKIRSTKLEDSAMYFCASSADRGHEQYFGPGTRLTVT.

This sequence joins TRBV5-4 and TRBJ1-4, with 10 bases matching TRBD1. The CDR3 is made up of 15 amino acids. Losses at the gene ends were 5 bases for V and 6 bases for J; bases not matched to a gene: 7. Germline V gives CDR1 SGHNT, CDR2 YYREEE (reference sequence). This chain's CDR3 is CASSTDRGDDEKLFF. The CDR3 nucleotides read TGTGCCAGCAGTACGGACAGGGGGGATGATGAAAAACTGTTTTTT.

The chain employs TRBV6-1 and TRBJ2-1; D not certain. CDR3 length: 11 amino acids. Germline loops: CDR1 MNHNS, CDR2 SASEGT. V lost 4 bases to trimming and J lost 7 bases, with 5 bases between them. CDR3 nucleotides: TGTGCCAGCAGTGGACTGAATGAGCAGTTCTTC. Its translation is CASSGLNEQFF.

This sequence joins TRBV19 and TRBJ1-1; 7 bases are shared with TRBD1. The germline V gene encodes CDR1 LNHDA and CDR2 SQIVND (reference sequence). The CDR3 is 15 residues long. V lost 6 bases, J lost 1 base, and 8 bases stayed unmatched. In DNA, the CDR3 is TGTGCCAGTAGGCAGGAACAGGGGACGAACACTGAAGCTTTCTTT. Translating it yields CASRQEQGTNTEAFF.

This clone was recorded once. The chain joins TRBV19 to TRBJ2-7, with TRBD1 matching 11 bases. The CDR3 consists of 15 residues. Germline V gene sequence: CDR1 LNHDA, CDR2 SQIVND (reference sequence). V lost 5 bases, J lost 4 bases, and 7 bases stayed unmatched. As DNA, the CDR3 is TGTGCCAGTAGTCCAGGGACAGGGGGAAGGTACGAGCAGTACTTC. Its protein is CASSPGTGGRYEQYF.

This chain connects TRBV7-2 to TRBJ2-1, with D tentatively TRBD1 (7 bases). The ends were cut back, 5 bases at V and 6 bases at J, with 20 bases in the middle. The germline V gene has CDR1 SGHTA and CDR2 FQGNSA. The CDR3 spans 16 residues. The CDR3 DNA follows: TGTGCCAGCAGCCCCGGAGGGACAGCCTATCTCAATGAGCAGTTCTTC. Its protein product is CASSPGGTAYLNEQFF. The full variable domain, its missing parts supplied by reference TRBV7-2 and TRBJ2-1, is GAGVSQSPSNKVTEKGKDVELRCDPISGHTALYWYRQSLGQGLEFLIYFQGNSAPDKSGLPSDRFSAERTGGSVSTLTIQRTQQEDSAVYLCASSPGGTAYLNEQFFGPGTRLTVL.

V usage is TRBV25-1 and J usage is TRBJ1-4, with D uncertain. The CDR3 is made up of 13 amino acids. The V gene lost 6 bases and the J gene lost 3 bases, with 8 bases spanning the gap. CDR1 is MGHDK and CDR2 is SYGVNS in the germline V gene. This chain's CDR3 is CASRRGANEKLFF. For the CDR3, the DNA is TGTGCCAGCAGACGAGGCGCTAATGAAAAACTGTTTTTT. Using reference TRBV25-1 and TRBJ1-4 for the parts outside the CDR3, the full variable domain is EADIYQTPRYLVIGTGKKITLECSQTMGHDKMYWYQQDPGMELHLIHYSYGVNSTEKGDLSSESTVSRIRTEHFPLTLESARPSHTSQYLCASRRGANEKLFFGSGTQLSVL.

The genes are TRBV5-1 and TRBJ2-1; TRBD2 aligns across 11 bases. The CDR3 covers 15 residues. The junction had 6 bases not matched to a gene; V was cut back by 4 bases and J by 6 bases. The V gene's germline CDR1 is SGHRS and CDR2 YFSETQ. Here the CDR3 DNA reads TGCGCCAGCAGCCCAGATACTAGCGGGGGCAATGAGCAGTTCTTC. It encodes CASSPDTSGGNEQFF.